The TCR beta chain described here comes from a study of blood T cells in healthy people across ages. Peripheral blood from each donor was collected in a volume of approximately 9.5 milliliters. Primers used in a second PCR of about 6 to 11 cycles were a sample-barcoded 5' primer and a J-beta primer mix. TCRdb re-called the 5' RACE reads through MiXCR, storing one row per CDR3 protein. The table records 1.8 million or so distinct CDR3 sequences, approximately 39% of them present only once. Unmatched junction bases numbered 7, after V lost 4 bases and J lost 0 bases. CDR1 and CDR2 (germline): SGHRS, YFSETQ. The CDR3 extends over 15 amino acids.

The material sequenced was blood. This TCR was sampled from a human donor in good health. The V and J genes are TRBV5-1 and TRBJ2-7; TRBD1 agrees at 7 bases. The CDR3 sequence is CASSQDRAHSYEQYF. The DNA of the CDR3 is TGCGCCAGCAGCCAAGACAGGGCCCACTCCTACGAGCAGTACTTC.